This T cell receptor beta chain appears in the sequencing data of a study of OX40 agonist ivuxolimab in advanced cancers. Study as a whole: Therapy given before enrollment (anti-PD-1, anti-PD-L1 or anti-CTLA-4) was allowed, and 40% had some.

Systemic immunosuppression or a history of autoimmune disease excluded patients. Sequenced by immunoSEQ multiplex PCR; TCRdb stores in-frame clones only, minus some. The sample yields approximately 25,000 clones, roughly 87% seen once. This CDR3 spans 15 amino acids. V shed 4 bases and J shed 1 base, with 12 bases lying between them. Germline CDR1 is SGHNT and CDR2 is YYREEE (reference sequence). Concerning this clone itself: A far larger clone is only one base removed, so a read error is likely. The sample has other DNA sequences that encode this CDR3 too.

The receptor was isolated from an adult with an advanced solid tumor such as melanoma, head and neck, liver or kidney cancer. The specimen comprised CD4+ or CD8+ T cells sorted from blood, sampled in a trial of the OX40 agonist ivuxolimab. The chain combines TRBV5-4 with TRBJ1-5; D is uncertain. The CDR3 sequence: CASSQDVGSNQPQHF. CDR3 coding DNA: TGTGCCAGCAGCCAAGACGTGGGCAGCAATCAGCCCCAGCATTTT.